Following are 15 T cell receptor beta chains from one sample sequenced in a study of blood T cell repertoires in COVID-19. Profiled with immunoSEQ multiplex PCR; TCRdb holds only in-frame clones, not every one. The table shows over 250,000 clones, with 88% occurring only once. Sequencing input: peripheral blood. The origin of the receptors is a woman aged 40 to 49 who had recovered from COVID-19.

This chain connects TRBV4-1 to TRBJ1-2; possible D gene TRBD1, 5 bases. The CDR3 length is 15 residues. V was cut by 3 bases and J by 3 bases, with 14 bases left in between. CDR1 is MGHRA and CDR2 is YSYEKL in the germline V gene. CDR3 DNA: TGCGCCAGCAGCCAGGTGATTGGGGGGTACTATGGCTACACCTTC. Its translation is CASSQVIGGYYGYTF.

The chain has TRBV7-9 and TRBJ2-1; TRBD2 agrees at 10 bases. The J segment lost 4 bases and the V segment lost 1 base, leaving 7 bases of the junction unmatched. CDR1 and CDR2 from the germline V gene are SEHNR and FQNEAQ (reference sequence). The CDR3 is made up of 17 amino acids. CDR3 DNA: TGTGCCAGCAGCTTAGGGCCGGGACTAGCGCCATACAATGAGCAGTTCTTC. Translated, it gives CASSLGPGLAPYNEQFF.

The V call is TRBV7-2, the J call TRBJ2-7, with 7 nucleotides matching TRBD2. The V segment lost 1 base and the J segment 2 bases; nucleotides outside the gene matches: 5. Germline V gives CDR1 SGHTA, CDR2 FQGNSA. CDR3 size: 15 residues. CDR3 sequence: CASSLVGGSTYEQYF. The CDR3 DNA reads TGTGCCAGCAGCTTAGTGGGGGGGTCGACCTACGAGCAGTACTTC.

The J gene is TRBJ1-6, the V gene TRBV28; D not certain. V gave up 7 bases and J gave up 6 bases, with 13 bases separating them. CDR3 size: 14 residues. Germline lookup yields CDR1 MDHEN and CDR2 SYDVKM. CDR3 in DNA: TGTGCCAGCACTACCGGGTCACTTAATTCACCCCTCCACTTT. This gives the protein CASTTGSLNSPLHF.

The J gene is TRBJ2-1, the V gene TRBV7-2; 7 positions match TRBD2. J was trimmed by 4 bases and V by 8 bases; bases with no gene match: 2. This CDR3 is built from 12 residues. Germline values: CDR1 SGHTA, CDR2 FQGNSA. CDR3 nucleotides: TGTGCCAGCGGGGGGGGTTACAATGAGCAGTTCTTC. Amino acids: CASGGGYNEQFF. Using reference TRBV7-2 and TRBJ2-1 for the parts outside the CDR3, the full variable domain is GAGVSQSPSNKVTEKGKDVELRCDPISGHTALYWYRQSLGQGLEFLIYFQGNSAPDKSGLPSDRFSAERTGGSVSTLTIQRTQQEDSAVYLCASGGGYNEQFFGPGTRLTVL.

The genes are TRBV5-5 and TRBJ2-2; the match to TRBD1 covers 7 bases. Germline CDR1 is SGHKS and CDR2 is YYEKEE (reference sequence). CDR3 size: 16 residues. Germline trimming cut 4 bases from V and 6 bases from J; bases unmatched to any gene: 12. For the CDR3, the DNA is TGTGCCAGCAGCCTGACCCCGGGACAGAGGGCCGGGGAGCTGTTTTTT. It codes for CASSLTPGQRAGELFF.

The rearrangement links TRBV19 to TRBJ1-2; the match to TRBD1 covers 9 bases. This CDR3 region has 16 residues. Trimming took 5 bases from V and 3 from J; bases not matched to a gene: 10. Germline V gene sequence: CDR1 LNHDA, CDR2 SQIVND (reference sequence). The DNA for the CDR3 is TGTGCCAGTAGTGACTCCGGGACAGGGTGGGACTATGGCTACACCTTC. This sequence encodes CASSDSGTGWDYGYTF.

The V gene is TRBV27, the J gene TRBJ1-3; the match to TRBD1 covers 11 bases. The CDR3 is made up of 18 amino acids. V shed 3 bases, J shed 0 bases, and the junction held 7 bases outside the gene matches. In germline, CDR1 is MNHEY, CDR2 SMNVEV (reference sequence). The CDR3 region has the DNA TGTGCCAGCAGTTTGGACCGGGGACAGGGGGTCTCTGGAAACACCATATATTTT. Its translation: CASSLDRGQGVSGNTIYF.

The rearrangement links TRBV21-1 to TRBJ2-3; the table's D call, TRBD2, was not checked against the DNA. TRBV21-1 is deemed a pseudogene. The CDR3 sequence is 19 residues long. The CDR3 reads CASSIPLSSGRPRTDTQYF. The CDR3, as DNA: TGTGCCAGCAGCATCCCCCTCTCTAGCGGGAGGCCCCGCACAGATACGCAGTATTTT.

The gene calls are TRBV2 and TRBJ1-2, with D hard to call. Germline values: CDR1 SNHLY, CDR2 FYNNEI. The CDR3 sequence is 14 residues long. The V end was cut by 0 bases, the J end by 4 bases, with 9 bases between. The CDR3 bases are TGTGCCAGCAGTGAAGCGCTCGGCGGCTATGGCTACACCTTC. It codes for CASSEALGGYGYTF.

The chain has TRBV7-2 and TRBJ1-2; possibly TRBD1 for D (6 bases). Trimming removed 1 base from V and 2 bases from J, with 11 bases in between. This CDR3 region has 15 residues. Germline CDR1 is SGHTA and CDR2 is FQGNSA. The CDR3 region is CASSLGGPSNYGYTF. CDR3 DNA sequence: TGTGCCAGCAGCTTAGGGGGGCCCTCGAACTATGGCTACACCTTC. The full variable domain, its missing parts supplied by reference TRBV7-2 and TRBJ1-2, is GAGVSQSPSNKVTEKGKDVELRCDPISGHTALYWYRQSLGQGLEFLIYFQGNSAPDKSGLPSDRFSAERTGGSVSTLTIQRTQQEDSAVYLCASSLGGPSNYGYTFGSGTRLTVV.

The rearrangement uses TRBV19 and TRBJ2-7; possibly TRBD2 for D (6 bases). CDR3 length: 15 residues. In germline, CDR1 is LNHDA, CDR2 SQIVND (reference sequence). The V and J ends lost 8 bases and 2 bases respectively, with 19 bases between them. The chain's CDR3 is CASGDGTLAAYEQYF. The CDR3 DNA reads as TGTGCCAGTGGGGACGGGACTCTAGCCGCCTACGAGCAGTACTTC.

V gene TRBV18 combines with J gene TRBJ2-1, with D possibly matching TRBD2 (6 bases). V lost 6 bases and J 0 bases, leaving 18 bases between the germline ends. This CDR3 contains 17 residues. CDR1 is KGHSH, CDR2 LQKENI, per germline. The CDR3 DNA reads as TGTGCCAGCTCCCGAGGCGGCGTAGCGGCCTCCTACAATGAGCAGTTCTTC. Its protein is CASSRGGVAASYNEQFF.

This sequence joins TRBV6-2 or TRBV6-3 and TRBJ2-7; a possible D gene is TRBD2 (5 bases). V shed 6 bases and J shed 2 bases, with 14 bases lying between them. Germline loops: CDR1 MNHEY, CDR2 SVGEGT. CDR3 length: 14 residues. CDR3 amino acids: CASSHPTGAYEQYV. As DNA, the CDR3 is TGTGCCAGCAGCCACCCCACCGGGGCCTACGAGCAGTACGTC.

This clone was observed once. This chain joins TRBV14 and TRBJ2-1, with D possibly matching TRBD1 (7 bases). Germline V gives CDR1 SGHDN, CDR2 FVKESK. This CDR3 is 14 amino acids long. The V gene lost 3 bases and the J gene lost 13 bases, with 19 bases spanning the gap. CDR3 protein: CASSQGPRGAPQFF. In DNA, the CDR3 is TGTGCCAGCAGCCAGGGCCCCAGGGGGGCCCCCCAGTTCTTC.